This passage covers 12 T cell receptor beta chains from one sample sequenced in a study of shared clonotypes between healthy human individuals. Sequenced by immunoSEQ multiplex PCR; TCRdb stores in-frame clones only, minus some. This sample has approximately 2,300,000 clones; around 90% occur once, and the top ten carry 0.37%. The sequencing input was naive CD4+ T cells from PBMCs. The subset here: CD45RA+ positively selected. The origin of the receptors is a man aged 18 to 30 in good health. Some clones in this sample may be carry-over from other donors' samples.

This sequence joins TRBV5-6 and TRBJ1-3; tentatively, D is TRBD1 (5 bases). The ends were cut back, 3 bases at V and 1 base at J, with 14 bases in the middle. Germline CDR1 is SGHDT and CDR2 is YYEEEE. There are 16 residues in the CDR3. This CDR3 reads CASSWTGSGSGNTIYF. CDR3 coding DNA: TGTGCCAGCAGCTGGACGGGGTCAGGGTCTGGAAACACCATATATTTT. The whole variable domain, filled in from reference TRBV5-6 and TRBJ1-3, reads DAGVTQSPTHLIKTRGQQVTLRCSPKSGHDTVSWYQQALGQGPQFIFQYYEEEERQRGNFPDRFSGHQFPNYSSELNVNALLLGDSALYLCASSWTGSGSGNTIYFGEGSWLTVV.

The chain links TRBV5-1 to TRBJ2-1, with 14 bases fitting TRBD2. Trimming cost V 4 bases and J 7 bases; bases outside gene matches: 10. The length of the CDR3 is 17 residues. Germline V CDR1 and CDR2: SGHRS, YFSETQ. In DNA form, the CDR3 reads TGCGCCAGCAGCCCGGGGACCGGGACTAGCGGGAGAAATGAGCAGTTCTTC. Translated, it gives CASSPGTGTSGRNEQFF. The whole variable domain, remainder taken from reference TRBV5-1 and TRBJ2-1, is KAGVTQTPRYLIKTRGQQVTLSCSPISGHRSVSWYQQTPGQGLQFLFEYFSETQRNKGNFPGRFSGRQFSNSRSEMNVSTLELGDSALYLCASSPGTGTSGRNEQFFGPGTRLTVL.

The chain joins TRBV28 to TRBJ2-7; the D call may be TRBD1 or TRBD2 (5 bases each). Germline loops: CDR1 MDHEN, CDR2 SYDVKM. The CDR3 is 15 amino acids. Trimming removed 7 bases at V and 0 bases at J, with 16 bases between. CDR3 amino acids: CASTPRGASSYEQYF. CDR3 nucleotides: TGTGCCAGCACTCCCCGAGGGGCGAGCTCCTACGAGCAGTACTTC.

V is TRBV2 and J is TRBJ2-2, with D uncertain. The ends were cut back, 5 bases at V and 7 bases at J, with 23 bases in the middle. The germline V gene encodes CDR1 SNHLY and CDR2 FYNNEI. The CDR3 runs 17 residues. CDR3 residues: CASSFLLAAGMDGELFF. CDR3 DNA: TGTGCCAGCAGTTTCCTACTTGCCGCCGGAATGGACGGGGAGCTGTTTTTT.

V is TRBV11-2 and J is TRBJ2-7; TRBD2 is a possible D gene (5 bases). The CDR3 is 14 residues long. Deletions cut 5 bases from V and 3 bases from J, with 14 bases between. CDR1 and CDR2 (germline): SGHAT, FQNNGV. DNA of the CDR3: TGTGCCAGCAGCCCAGCTAACGGGGTCTACGAGCAGTACTTC. Amino acids: CASSPANGVYEQYF.

The gene calls are TRBV28 and TRBJ2-7, with D tentatively TRBD2 (5 bases). Germline V gene data show CDR1 as MDHEN and CDR2 as SYDVKM. The ends were cut back, 7 bases at V and 5 bases at J, with 12 bases in the middle. This CDR3 contains 12 residues. The CDR3 nucleotides read TGTGCCAGCAAGTTAAGGGAGAACGAGCAGTACTTC. Translated, it gives CASKLRENEQYF.

V gene TRBV5-1 combines with J gene TRBJ1-1, with no clear D. Trimming shortened V by 1 base and J by 7 bases, and 17 bases separated the two germline ends. The CDR3 runs to 15 residues. Germline CDR1 SGHRS, CDR2 YFSETQ. The CDR3 region has the DNA TGCGCCAGCAGCTTGTCAGTCGGGGAGGGCATTGAAGCTTTCTTT. Amino acid sequence: CASSLSVGEGIEAFF.

This chain links TRBV7-3 with TRBJ2-7; D gene uncertain. Germline V CDR1 and CDR2: SGHTA, FQGTGA. This CDR3 has 16 residues. With 5 bases removed from V and 3 bases from J, the gap between germline ends came to 20 bases. This CDR3 is CASSPGAVQANYEQYF. CDR3 bases: TGTGCCAGCAGCCCAGGCGCTGTTCAAGCGAACTACGAGCAGTACTTC.

This rearrangement joins TRBV5-1 to TRBJ2-7, with 9 bases matching TRBD1. V shed 2 bases, J shed 6 bases, and the junction held 9 bases outside the gene matches. CDR1 is SGHRS, CDR2 YFSETQ, per germline. The CDR3 is made up of 15 amino acids. CDR3 sequence reads: CASSFRVGQGFEQYF. CDR3 sequence (DNA): TGCGCCAGCAGCTTCCGTGTGGGACAGGGCTTCGAGCAGTACTTC.

This chain joins TRBV7-9 and TRBJ2-7, with D tentatively TRBD1 or TRBD2 (5 bases each). The germline V gene encodes CDR1 SEHNR and CDR2 FQNEAQ (reference sequence). Trimming took 5 bases from V and 7 from J, leaving 9 bases between them. CDR3 length: 11 amino acids. CDR3 region: CASSLWGEQYF. CDR3 in DNA: TGTGCCAGCAGCCTCTGGGGGGAGCAGTACTTC.

This chain links TRBV28 with TRBJ1-4, with TRBD1 matching 7 bases. Germline V lookup: CDR1 MDHEN, CDR2 SYDVKM. The V and J ends lost 5 bases and 4 bases, in that order; junction bases with no gene match: 7. This CDR3 spans 15 amino acids. The CDR3 bases are TGTGCCAGCAGTACAACAGGGGTTGGTAATGAAAAACTGTTTTTT. Protein: CASSTTGVGNEKLFF. The full variable domain, its missing parts supplied by reference TRBV28 and TRBJ1-4, is DVKVTQSSRYLVKRTGEKVFLECVQDMDHENMFWYRQDPGLGLRLIYFSYDVKMKEKGDIPEGYSVSREKKERFSLILESASTNQTSMYLCASSTTGVGNEKLFFGSGTQLSVL.

The rearrangement uses TRBV19 and TRBJ2-1; D is undetermined. With 1 base removed from V and 9 bases from J, the gap between germline ends came to 10 bases. The length of the CDR3 is 13 residues. The germline gives CDR1 LNHDA, CDR2 SQIVND (reference sequence). DNA for the CDR3: TGTGCCAGTAGTATAGTTAGCATTGCTGAGCAGTTCTTC. Its protein is CASSIVSIAEQFF.